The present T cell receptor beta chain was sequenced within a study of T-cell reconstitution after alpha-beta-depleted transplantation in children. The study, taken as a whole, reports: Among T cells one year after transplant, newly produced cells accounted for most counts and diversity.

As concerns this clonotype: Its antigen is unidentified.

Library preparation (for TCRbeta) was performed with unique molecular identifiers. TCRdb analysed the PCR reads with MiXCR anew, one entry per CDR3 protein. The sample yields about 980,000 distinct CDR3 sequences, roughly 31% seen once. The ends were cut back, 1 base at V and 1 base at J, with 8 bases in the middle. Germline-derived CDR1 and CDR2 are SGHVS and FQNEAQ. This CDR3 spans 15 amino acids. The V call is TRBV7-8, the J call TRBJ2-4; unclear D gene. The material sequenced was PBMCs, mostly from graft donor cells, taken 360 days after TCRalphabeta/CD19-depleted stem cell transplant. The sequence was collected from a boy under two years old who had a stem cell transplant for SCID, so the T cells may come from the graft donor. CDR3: CASSLGHEAKNIQYF. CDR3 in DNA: TGTGCCAGCAGCTTAGGACACGAGGCCAAAAACATTCAGTACTTC. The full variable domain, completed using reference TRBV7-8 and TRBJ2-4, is GAGVSQSPRYKVAKRGQDVALRCDPISGHVSLFWYQQALGQGPEFLTYFQNEAQLDKSGLPSDRFFAERPEGSVSTLKIQRTQQEDSAVYLCASSLGHEAKNIQYFGAGTRLSVL.